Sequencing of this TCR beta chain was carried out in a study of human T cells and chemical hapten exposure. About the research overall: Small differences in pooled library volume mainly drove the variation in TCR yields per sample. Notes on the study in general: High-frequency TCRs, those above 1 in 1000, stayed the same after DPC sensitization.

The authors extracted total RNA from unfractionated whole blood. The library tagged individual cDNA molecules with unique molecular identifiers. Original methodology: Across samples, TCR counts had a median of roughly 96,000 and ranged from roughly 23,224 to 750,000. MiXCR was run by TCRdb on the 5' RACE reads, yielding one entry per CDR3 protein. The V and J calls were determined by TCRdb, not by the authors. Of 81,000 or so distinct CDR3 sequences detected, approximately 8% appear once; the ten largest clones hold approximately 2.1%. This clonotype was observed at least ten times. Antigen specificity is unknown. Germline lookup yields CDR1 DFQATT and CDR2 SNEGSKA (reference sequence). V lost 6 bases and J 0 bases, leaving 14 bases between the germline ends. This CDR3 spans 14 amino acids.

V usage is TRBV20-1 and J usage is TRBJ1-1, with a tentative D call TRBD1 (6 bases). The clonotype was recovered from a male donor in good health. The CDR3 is CSAPMGAMNTEAFF. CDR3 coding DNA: TGCAGTGCCCCGATGGGGGCCATGAACACTGAAGCTTTCTTT.